Below are 28 T cell receptor beta chains sequenced from a single sample in a study of T cell responses to AZD1222 COVID-19 vaccine. Measured with immunoSEQ multiplex PCR; TCRdb has only the in-frame clones, and not every one. Counted here are some 180,000 clones, over 80% occurring once; the ten biggest clones make up more than 9%. Source: peripheral blood, taken on day 0 of AZD1222 vaccination. The source is an adult in good health.

V and J are TRBV5-4 and TRBJ1-5; tentative D call: TRBD1 (5 bases). The CDR3 is made up of 14 amino acids. Germline V gene sequence: CDR1 SGHNT, CDR2 YYREEE (reference sequence). The V end lost 2 bases, the J end lost 4 bases, and 10 bases lay between the germline ends. CDR3 sequence reads: CASSFNRQNQPQHF. The CDR3 nucleotides are TGTGCCAGCAGCTTCAACCGACAGAATCAGCCCCAGCATTTT.

The chain joins TRBV6-5 to TRBJ1-5; a weak D match, TRBD1 (6 bases). In germline, CDR1 is MNHEY, CDR2 SVGAGI. This CDR3 comprises 15 residues. Trimming removed 4 bases at V and 7 bases at J, with 17 bases between. CDR3 sequence (DNA): TGTGCCAGCAGTTTCGGAGGGGGGGGACGGCAGCCCCAGCATTTT. Translated: CASSFGGGGRQPQHF.

This clone was observed a few times. The rearrangement joins TRBV30 to TRBJ1-3; D is unclear. This CDR3 spans 12 amino acids. Germline assignment: CDR1 GTSNPN and CDR2 SVGIG (reference sequence). V was shortened by 4 bases and J by 0 bases, with 4 bases between the two germline ends. CDR3: CAWKSSGNTIYF. DNA of the CDR3: TGTGCCTGGAAGAGCTCTGGAAACACCATATATTTT. The variable domain in full, completed from reference TRBV30 and TRBJ1-3, reads SQTIHQWPATLVQPVGSPLSLECTVEGTSNPNLYWYRQAAGRGLQLLFYSVGIGQISSEVPQNLSASRPQDRQFILSSKKLLLSDSGFYLCAWKSSGNTIYFGEGSWLTVV.

V usage is TRBV2 and J usage is TRBJ1-6; 7 positions agree with TRBD1. J lost 10 bases, V lost 9 bases, and 12 bases had no gene match. The CDR3 consists of 14 residues. Germline lookup yields CDR1 SNHLY and CDR2 FYNNEI. CDR3: CASQAGGGISPLHF. The CDR3 DNA is TGTGCCAGTCAGGCAGGGGGGGGGATCTCACCCCTCCACTTT.

A few counts support this clone. Written as DNA, the CDR3 is TGTGCCAGCAGCCCCGTGACAGGGGCTAATGAAAAACTGTTTTTT. This gives the protein CASSPVTGANEKLFF. The chain employs TRBV11-2 and TRBJ1-4; 8 nucleotides align to TRBD1. The CDR3 length is 15 residues. Trimming cost V 5 bases and J 3 bases; bases outside gene matches: 5. CDR1 is SGHAT, CDR2 FQNNGV, per germline.

The chain recombines TRBV5-5 with TRBJ1-2; possible D gene TRBD1, 6 bases. This CDR3 region has 14 residues. CDR1 is SGHKS and CDR2 is YYEKEE in the germline V gene (reference sequence). The V end was cut by 2 bases, the J end by 2 bases, with 10 bases between. In nucleotides, the CDR3 is TGTGCCAGCAGCTTAACAGGGAACAACTATGGCTACACCTTC. Translating it yields CASSLTGNNYGYTF. Supplemented by reference TRBV5-5 and TRBJ1-2, the full variable domain reads DAGVTQSPTHLIKTRGQQVTLRCSPISGHKSVSWYQQVLGQGPQFIFQYYEKEERGRGNFPDRFSARQFPNYSSELNVNALLLGDSALYLCASSLTGNNYGYTFGSGTRLTVV.

The chain joins TRBV6-6 to TRBJ2-7; 11 positions agree with TRBD2. In germline, CDR1 is MNHNY, CDR2 SVGAGI (reference sequence). J gave up 2 bases and V 6 bases, and 3 bases lay outside the gene matches. The CDR3 is made up of 14 amino acids. As DNA, the CDR3 is TGTGCCAGCAGCTTAGCGGGAGGGACCTACGAGCAGTACTTC. It yields the protein CASSLAGGTYEQYF.

The rearrangement links TRBV19 to TRBJ2-7, with 7 positions matching TRBD1. Germline-derived CDR1 and CDR2 are LNHDA and SQIVND (reference sequence). V dropped 2 bases and J dropped 3; count of bases not matched to a gene: 7. This CDR3 has 15 amino acids. CDR3 protein: CASSISYGTVYEQYF. The DNA of the CDR3 is TGTGCCAGTAGTATATCATACGGGACAGTCTACGAGCAGTACTTC.

The rearrangement links TRBV6-1 to TRBJ2-7; D is unresolved. This CDR3 region has 14 residues. V lost 3 bases, J lost 4 bases, and 13 bases lay in between. CDR1 is MNHNS and CDR2 is SASEGT in the germline V gene. As DNA, the CDR3 is TGTGCCAGCAGTGACCAGCCTAGTTCTTACGAGCAGTACTTC. It specifies CASSDQPSSYEQYF.

The rearrangement uses TRBV27 and TRBJ2-7; D is perhaps TRBD2 (6 bases). Trimming took 2 bases from V and 2 from J, leaving 10 bases between them. The CDR3 runs 14 residues. The germline CDR1 and CDR2 sequences are MNHEY and SMNVEV (reference sequence). The CDR3 DNA is TGTGCCAGCAGTTTACGTAGCGGAGCCTACGAGCAGTACTTC. As protein: CASSLRSGAYEQYF.

Only one count was recorded for this clone. This rearrangement joins TRBV27 to TRBJ2-7; D is possibly TRBD2 (6 bases). The CDR3 spans 15 residues. CDR1 and CDR2 (germline): MNHEY, SMNVEV (reference sequence). Trimming stripped 1 base from V and 3 bases from J, with 13 bases between. The CDR3 loop is CASSLWRGERYEQYF. The CDR3 coding sequence is TGTGCCAGCAGTTTATGGAGGGGAGAGCGCTACGAGCAGTACTTC.

The chain recombines TRBV4-2 with TRBJ2-1; weak D call: TRBD2 (6 bases). Trimming pared 1 base from V and 2 bases from J, leaving 12 bases between. The CDR3 has 16 residues. Per the germline V gene, CDR1 is LGHNA and CDR2 is YNFKEQ. CDR3 loop: CASSQAAGRTYNEQFF. The CDR3 nucleotides read TGTGCCAGCAGCCAAGCGGCGGGGAGGACCTACAATGAGCAGTTCTTC.

This sequence joins TRBV19 and TRBJ1-5, with TRBD1 as a possible D gene (5 bases). Trimming stripped 3 bases from V and 2 bases from J, with 17 bases between. Germline values: CDR1 LNHDA, CDR2 SQIVND (reference sequence). CDR3 size: 17 residues. DNA of the CDR3: TGTGCCAGTAGTATCCCGGGACTTCCCACGGGCAATCAGCCCCAGCATTTT. Its translation is CASSIPGLPTGNQPQHF.

As DNA, the CDR3 is TGTGCCACCTGGGATCCCGGGATCTCTGGAAACACCATATATTTT. This encodes CATWDPGISGNTIYF. The V and J genes are TRBV2 and TRBJ1-3; D gene unclear. Germline lookup yields CDR1 SNHLY and CDR2 FYNNEI. The CDR3 is made up of 15 amino acids. V lost 10 bases, J lost 0 bases, and 16 bases lay in between.

The chain couples TRBV3-1 (or the pseudogene TRBV3-2) to TRBJ1-4; a weak D match, TRBD1 (6 bases). The CDR3 contains 14 residues. Germline V gene sequence: CDR1 LGHDT, CDR2 YNNKEL (reference sequence). Between the trimmed V and J ends, which lost 3 bases and 7 bases, there was a span of 12 bases. CDR3 DNA sequence: TGTGCCAGCAGCCACAGGGGTAATCGTGAAAAACTGTTTTTT. This encodes CASSHRGNREKLFF.

The chain couples TRBV11-3 to TRBJ1-1; maybe TRBD1 (6 bases). CDR1 and CDR2 (germline): SGHNT, YENEEA. V was trimmed by 5 bases and J by 4 bases, leaving 11 bases between them. The CDR3 is 13 amino acids. The CDR3 here is CASSRGPGTEAFF. The CDR3 coding sequence is TGTGCCAGCAGCCGGGGGCCAGGCACTGAAGCTTTCTTT.

This chain connects TRBV6-2 or TRBV6-3 to TRBJ2-5; 14 nucleotides line up with TRBD2. This CDR3 has 18 amino acids. Germline V gene data show CDR1 as MNHEY and CDR2 as SVGEGT. The junction had 9 bases not matched to a gene; V was cut back by 4 bases and J by 2 bases. The DNA for the CDR3 is TGTGCCAGCAGTTCAATTGGGACTAGCGGGAGTAATCAAGAGACCCAGTACTTC. It yields the protein CASSSIGTSGSNQETQYF.

The chain joins TRBV19 to TRBJ1-5; 7 bases map to TRBD1. This CDR3 is 14 amino acids long. V lost 5 bases, J lost 1 base, and 2 bases stayed unmatched. The germline V gene encodes CDR1 LNHDA and CDR2 SQIVND (reference sequence). In DNA form, the CDR3 reads TGTGCCAGTAGTCTGGACAGGAGCAATCAGCCCCAGCATTTT. It translates to CASSLDRSNQPQHF.

This chain connects TRBV7-9 to TRBJ2-3; D is possibly TRBD1 (5 bases). V was cut by 3 bases and J by 6 bases, with 7 bases left in between. The germline V gene has CDR1 SEHNR and CDR2 FQNEAQ (reference sequence). The CDR3 is made up of 12 amino acids. DNA for the CDR3: TGTGCCAGCAGCTTTGGGGCGGATACGCAGTATTTT. Translation: CASSFGADTQYF.

This clone was observed once. The chain recombines TRBV6-5 with TRBJ1-4; D gene uncertain. The V gene lost 10 bases and the J gene lost 1 base, with 10 bases spanning the gap. Germline V lookup: CDR1 MNHEY, CDR2 SVGAGI. The CDR3 spans 13 residues. In nucleotides, the CDR3 is TGTGCCACCTCCCGACAAACTAATGAAAAACTGTTTTTT. Its protein is CATSRQTNEKLFF.

The chain carries TRBV27 and TRBJ1-4; tentative D call: TRBD1 (6 bases). The germline gives CDR1 MNHEY, CDR2 SMNVEV (reference sequence). Trimming pared 3 bases from V and 8 bases from J, leaving 19 bases between. CDR3 length: 16 amino acids. CDR3 protein: CASSFKNRVTNEKLFF. The CDR3 bases are TGTGCCAGCAGTTTCAAGAACAGGGTTACAAACGAAAAACTGTTTTTT.

The sample holds one count of this clone. The chain joins TRBV28 to TRBJ1-2; D may be TRBD1 (5 bases). The CDR3 consists of 16 residues. The V and J ends lost 3 bases and 6 bases respectively, with 20 bases between them. Germline CDR1 MDHEN, CDR2 SYDVKM. The CDR3 sequence: CASSLWDGGVIDGYTF. The CDR3 DNA reads as TGTGCCAGCAGTTTGTGGGACGGAGGGGTTATAGATGGCTACACCTTC.

V is TRBV7-9 and J is TRBJ1-2, with D possibly matching TRBD1 (5 bases). With 4 bases removed from V and 4 bases from J, the gap between germline ends came to 16 bases. The CDR3 has 15 amino acids. The germline V gene has CDR1 SEHNR and CDR2 FQNEAQ (reference sequence). The CDR3 here is CASSSGTAAFYGYTF. Here the CDR3 DNA reads TGTGCCAGCAGCTCCGGGACCGCTGCTTTCTATGGCTACACCTTC.

V usage is TRBV25-1 and J usage is TRBJ2-3; 10 nucleotides match TRBD2. The CDR3 extends over 15 amino acids. V was clipped by 3 bases and J by 1 base; unmatched bases: 1. CDR1 MGHDK and CDR2 SYGVNS come from the germline V gene. The CDR3 loop reads CASSDLAGGTDTQYF. The CDR3 nucleotides read TGTGCCAGCAGTGATCTAGCGGGAGGCACAGATACGCAGTATTTT.

The rearrangement links TRBV5-1 to TRBJ2-5, with D perhaps TRBD2 (6 bases). This CDR3 has 14 residues. Trimming removed 4 bases at V and 9 bases at J, with 19 bases between. Germline V CDR1 and CDR2: SGHRS, YFSETQ. The CDR3 region is CASSRLGLEMAQYF. The CDR3, as DNA: TGCGCCAGCAGCCGACTAGGGCTGGAAATGGCCCAGTACTTC.

The chain has TRBV27 and TRBJ1-2; 9 nucleotides line up with TRBD1. CDR3 length: 15 amino acids. Germline-derived CDR1 and CDR2 are MNHEY and SMNVEV (reference sequence). J lost 5 bases, V lost 6 bases, and 10 bases had no gene match. CDR3 DNA: TGTGCCAGCAGAGCAACAGGGGGCCGGGAATATGGCTACACCTTC. Protein product: CASRATGGREYGYTF.

J is TRBJ1-6 and V is TRBV5-4, with D possibly being TRBD1 (5 bases). Between the trimmed V and J ends, which lost 4 bases and 7 bases, there was a span of 18 bases. Germline CDR1 reads SGHNT; CDR2 reads YYREEE (reference sequence). This CDR3 region has 16 residues. The CDR3 reads CASSIDSRGPNSPLHF. The CDR3, as DNA: TGTGCCAGCAGCATCGACAGTCGGGGCCCCAATTCACCCCTCCACTTT. The variable domain in full, with the rest retrieved from reference TRBV5-4 and TRBJ1-6, is ETGVTQSPTHLIKTRGQQVTLRCSSQSGHNTVSWYQQALGQGPQFIFQYYREEENGRGNFPPRFSGLQFPNYSSELNVNALELDDSALYLCASSIDSRGPNSPLHFGNGTRLTVT.

V is TRBV3-1 (or the pseudogene TRBV3-2) and J is TRBJ1-1, with D possibly matching TRBD1 (5 bases). Trimming left V 0 bases short and J 3 bases short, with 17 bases between. Germline values: CDR1 LGHDT, CDR2 YNNKEL (reference sequence). The CDR3 is 17 amino acids. This CDR3 reads CASSQDWGPTLDTEAFF. CDR3 in DNA: TGTGCCAGCAGCCAAGATTGGGGACCGACCCTGGACACTGAAGCTTTCTTT.